This T cell receptor beta chain was sequenced during a study of blood T cell repertoires in COVID-19. About the study: The United States, Italy and Spain provided the acute and convalescent COVID-19 samples. T cells, B-cell-depleted T cells, or PBMCs supplied cDNA or gDNA.

CDR3 length equals 13 residues. V was cut by 5 bases and J by 5 bases, with 12 bases left in between. As originally analysed: Reference gene primer amplification gave estimated nucleated cell counts. TCRdb keeps only in-frame clones here, not all; method: immunoSEQ multiplex PCR. V and J calls plus clone size are reproduced from that table; the DNA served to infer D and trimming. This repertoire shows 200,000 to 300,000 clones, approximately 91% found once; its top ten account for just under 0.8%. This chain links TRBV12-3 or TRBV12-4 with TRBJ1-1; D uncertain. Sequenced material: peripheral blood. This TCR came from a woman aged 30 to 39 with acute or convalescent COVID-19. In DNA form, the CDR3 reads TGTGCCAGCAGTCGAGCCCCCTATACTGAAGCTTTCTTT. Its translation is CASSRAPYTEAFF.